This passage covers 14 T cell receptor beta chains from one sample sequenced in a study of shared clonotypes between healthy human individuals. Here immunoSEQ multiplex PCR was the method, and the copy in TCRdb shows in-frame clones only, minus some. The data contain some 1,900,000 clones, about 94% of them singletons. Naive CD8 cells lacked CD45RO, underwent positive selection for CCR7 and left out terminally differentiated effector memory CD45RA+ cells. The material sequenced was naive CD8+ T cells sorted from blood. The receptors here all came from a man between 18 and 29 years old in good health.

This chain links TRBV5-1 with TRBJ2-2, with 12 bases matching TRBD2. The CDR3 extends over 15 amino acids. Per germline, CDR1 SGHRS and CDR2 YFSETQ. V was clipped by 7 bases and J by 4 bases; unmatched bases: 5. The CDR3 is CASEPGLAGTGELFF. DNA of the CDR3: TGCGCCAGCGAACCGGGACTAGCGGGCACCGGGGAGCTGTTTTTT.

The CDR3 bases are TGTGCCAGCAGACATAGCGGGGCCCCTATCTACGAGCAGTACTTC. Protein product: CASRHSGAPIYEQYF. The chain couples TRBV5-4 to TRBJ2-7; 8 positions match TRBD2. This CDR3 spans 15 amino acids. V lost 5 bases, J lost 3 bases, and 10 bases stayed unmatched. Germline V lookup: CDR1 SGHNT, CDR2 YYREEE (reference sequence).

V and J are TRBV11-3 and TRBJ1-5, with 11 bases aligning to TRBD1. V dropped 5 bases and J dropped 4; count of bases not matched to a gene: 10. CDR3 length: 17 amino acids. Per germline, CDR1 SGHNT and CDR2 YENEEA. CDR3 sequence reads: CASSPQGQGVVNQPQHF. CDR3 bases: TGTGCCAGCAGCCCACAGGGACAGGGGGTGGTAAATCAGCCCCAGCATTTT.

Here the CDR3 DNA reads TGTGCCACCAGCACTAGCGGGGGGGCGTACAATGAGCAGTTCTTC. Encoded protein: CATSTSGGAYNEQFF. The chain links TRBV15 to TRBJ2-1; 12 nucleotides match TRBD2. V lost 4 bases and J lost 4; bases outside the gene matches: 2. The CDR3 covers 15 residues. Germline V CDR1 and CDR2: LNHNV, YYDKDF (reference sequence).

V usage is TRBV6-1 and J usage is TRBJ2-1; D unclear. The germline V gene encodes CDR1 MNHNS and CDR2 SASEGT. V dropped 8 bases and J dropped 3 bases, with 11 bases sitting between them. This CDR3 region has 13 residues. The CDR3 coding sequence is TGTGCCAGCGCGGTAAACTACTACAATGAGCAGTTCTTC. Protein: CASAVNYYNEQFF.

This clone appeared a single time. The V and J genes are TRBV15 and TRBJ2-7, with D perhaps TRBD2 (6 bases). This CDR3 is 15 amino acids long. Germline CDR1 reads LNHNV; CDR2 reads YYDKDF (reference sequence). Trimming stripped 5 bases from V and 1 base from J, with 15 bases between. The CDR3 DNA sequence: TGTGCCACCAGCCTATATTCGGGGGTTTCCTACGAGCAGTACTTC. Translation: CATSLYSGVSYEQYF.

The chain uses TRBV27 and TRBJ2-1; D unclear. The CDR3 extends over 15 amino acids. Germline lookup yields CDR1 MNHEY and CDR2 SMNVEV (reference sequence). The ends were cut back, 2 bases at V and 4 bases at J, with 12 bases in the middle. In DNA, the CDR3 is TGTGCCAGCAGTTTAAGGGCGGCCCAATACAATGAGCAGTTCTTC. As protein: CASSLRAAQYNEQFF.

The table lists this clone with a count of one. This chain joins TRBV4-3 and TRBJ1-2, with 8 bases identical to TRBD1. J was trimmed by 7 bases and V by 3 bases; bases with no gene match: 13. The CDR3 length is 16 residues. Germline assignment: CDR1 LGHNA and CDR2 YSLEER. CDR3 residues: CASSQLPGGALGGYTF. The CDR3 DNA sequence: TGCGCCAGCAGCCAGTTGCCAGGGGGCGCTTTGGGTGGCTACACCTTC.

V and J are TRBV4-1 and TRBJ2-5; D may be TRBD1 (6 bases). V was clipped by 5 bases and J by 0 bases, with 10 bases between them. Germline V gene sequence: CDR1 MGHRA, CDR2 YSYEKL. The CDR3 is made up of 14 amino acids. The CDR3 nucleotides read TGCGCCAGCAGCTTGGCAGGGGACCAAGAGACCCAGTACTTC. Translated: CASSLAGDQETQYF.

The J gene is TRBJ2-3, the V gene TRBV11-3, with 12 bases matching TRBD2. The J segment lost 2 bases and the V segment lost 1 base, leaving 1 base of the junction unmatched. Germline loops: CDR1 SGHNT, CDR2 YENEEA. This CDR3 contains 16 residues. CDR3 residues: CASSLGTSGATDTQYF. Written as DNA, the CDR3 is TGTGCCAGCAGCTTAGGGACTAGCGGGGCCACAGATACGCAGTATTTT.

On this clone: Additional DNA sequences in this sample encode the identical CDR3. V usage is TRBV4-1 and J usage is TRBJ1-1; D is ambiguous. Deletions cut 1 base from V and 4 bases from J, with 4 bases between. Per the germline V gene, CDR1 is MGHRA and CDR2 is YSYEKL. The CDR3 is made up of 12 amino acids. The CDR3 region is CASSQVGTEAFF. For the CDR3, the DNA is TGCGCCAGCAGCCAAGTTGGCACTGAAGCTTTCTTT.

This sequence joins TRBV5-4 and TRBJ2-3, with D perhaps TRBD2 (5 bases). Trimming took 5 bases from V and 2 from J, leaving 9 bases between them. Germline V lookup: CDR1 SGHNT, CDR2 YYREEE (reference sequence). The CDR3 totals 13 residues. The CDR3 bases are TGTGCCAGCAGGGAGGTAACCACAGATACGCAGTATTTT. This codes for CASREVTTDTQYF. Combining the CDR3 with reference TRBV5-4 and TRBJ2-3 gives the whole variable domain ETGVTQSPTHLIKTRGQQVTLRCSSQSGHNTVSWYQQALGQGPQFIFQYYREEENGRGNFPPRFSGLQFPNYSSELNVNALELDDSALYLCASREVTTDTQYFGPGTRLTVL.

This clone has a handful of counts. Other DNA sequences within the sample encode an identical CDR3. This chain uses TRBV7-8 with TRBJ2-7, with no clear D. Deletions cut 5 bases from V and 0 bases from J, with 8 bases between. The CDR3 contains 13 residues. Germline values: CDR1 SGHVS, CDR2 FQNEAQ. In nucleotides, the CDR3 is TGTGCCAGCAGCCCGCAAAGCTCCTACGAGCAGTACTTC. The encoded protein is CASSPQSSYEQYF.

The gene calls are TRBV27 and TRBJ2-7; the D gene is possibly TRBD2 (6 bases). CDR3 length: 15 residues. V was clipped by 5 bases and J by 3 bases, with 17 bases between them. Germline V gene data show CDR1 as MNHEY and CDR2 as SMNVEV (reference sequence). In DNA, the CDR3 is TGTGCCAGCAGTCCGAGCCGGGACTGGGGCTACGAGCAGTACTTC. Encoded protein: CASSPSRDWGYEQYF.